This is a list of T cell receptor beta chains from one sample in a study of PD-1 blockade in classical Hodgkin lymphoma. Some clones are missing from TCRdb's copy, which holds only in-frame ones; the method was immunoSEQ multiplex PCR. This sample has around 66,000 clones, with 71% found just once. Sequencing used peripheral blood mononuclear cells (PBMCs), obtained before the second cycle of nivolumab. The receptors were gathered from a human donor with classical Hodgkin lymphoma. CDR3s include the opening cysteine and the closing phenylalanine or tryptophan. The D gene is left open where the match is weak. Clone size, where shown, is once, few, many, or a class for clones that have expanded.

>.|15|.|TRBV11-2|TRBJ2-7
CASTSHKGRIYEQYF
TGTGCCAGCACCTCACACAAGGGACGGATCTACGAGCAGTACTTC
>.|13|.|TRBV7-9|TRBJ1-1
CASSAGTQTEAFF
TGTGCCAGCAGCGCCGGGACCCAGACTGAAGCTTTCTTT
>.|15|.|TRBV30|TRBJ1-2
CAWSAGVSRDYGYTF
TGTGCCTGGAGTGCCGGGGTGAGCCGAGACTATGGCTACACCTTC
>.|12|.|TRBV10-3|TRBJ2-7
CAISENSYEQYF
TGTGCCATCAGTGAGAACAGTTACGAGCAGTACTTC
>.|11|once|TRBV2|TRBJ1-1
CASILNTEAFF
TGTGCCAGCATCCTGAACACTGAAGCTTTCTTT
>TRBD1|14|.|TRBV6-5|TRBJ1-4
CASSRQGASEKLFF
TGTGCCAGCAGCCGCCAGGGGGCGTCTGAAAAACTGTTTTTT
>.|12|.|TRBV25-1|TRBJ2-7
CAIAGLGGEQYF
TGTGCCATCGCGGGTCTAGGGGGCGAGCAGTACTTC
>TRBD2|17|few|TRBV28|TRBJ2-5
CASSIPAGTSGGKTQYF
TGTGCCAGCAGTATTCCCGCCGGGACTAGCGGAGGGAAGACCCAGTACTTC
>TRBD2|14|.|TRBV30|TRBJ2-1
CAGRGGRGNNEQFF
TGTGCCGGAAGGGGCGGGAGGGGGAACAATGAGCAGTTCTTC
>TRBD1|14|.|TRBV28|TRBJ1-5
CASSSQGDNQPQHF
TGTGCCAGCAGTTCACAGGGGGACAATCAGCCCCAGCATTTT
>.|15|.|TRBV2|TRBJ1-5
CASSEAAGLNQPQHF
TGTGCCAGCAGTGAAGCAGCAGGTTTGAATCAGCCCCAGCATTTT
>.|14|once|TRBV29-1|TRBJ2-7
CSATWPMGSYEQYF
TGCAGCGCCACTTGGCCAATGGGCTCCTACGAGCAGTACTTC
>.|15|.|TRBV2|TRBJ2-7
CASSEGWVSSYEQYF
TGTGCCAGCAGTGAAGGATGGGTGAGCTCCTACGAGCAGTACTTC
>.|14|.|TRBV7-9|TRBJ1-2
CASSPRQVNYGYTF
TGTGCCAGCAGCCCCCGCCAAGTGAACTATGGCTACACCTTC
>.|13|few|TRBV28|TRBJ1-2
CASSSRVNYGYTF
TGTGCCAGCAGTTCGCGGGTGAACTATGGCTACACCTTC
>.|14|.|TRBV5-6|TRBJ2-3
CASSPISPLDTQYF
TGTGCCAGCAGCCCTATATCCCCGTTAGATACGCAGTATTTT
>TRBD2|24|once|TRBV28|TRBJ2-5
CASSWARTPSNRAGGRLLQETQYF
TGTGCCAGCAGTTGGGCACGAACTCCCTCTAATCGCGCGGGGGGGCGGCTTTTGCAAGAGACCCAGTACTTC
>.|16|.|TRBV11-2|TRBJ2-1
CASSASEGDSYNEQFF
TGTGCCAGCAGCGCCTCTGAGGGGGACTCCTACAATGAGCAGTTCTTC
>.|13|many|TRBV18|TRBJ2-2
CASSSRAGQELFF
TGTGCCAGCTCATCCAGGGCGGGTCAGGAGCTGTTTTTT
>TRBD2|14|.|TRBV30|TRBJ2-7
CAWSETSEDYEQYF
TGTGCCTGGAGTGAAACTAGCGAGGACTACGAGCAGTACTTC